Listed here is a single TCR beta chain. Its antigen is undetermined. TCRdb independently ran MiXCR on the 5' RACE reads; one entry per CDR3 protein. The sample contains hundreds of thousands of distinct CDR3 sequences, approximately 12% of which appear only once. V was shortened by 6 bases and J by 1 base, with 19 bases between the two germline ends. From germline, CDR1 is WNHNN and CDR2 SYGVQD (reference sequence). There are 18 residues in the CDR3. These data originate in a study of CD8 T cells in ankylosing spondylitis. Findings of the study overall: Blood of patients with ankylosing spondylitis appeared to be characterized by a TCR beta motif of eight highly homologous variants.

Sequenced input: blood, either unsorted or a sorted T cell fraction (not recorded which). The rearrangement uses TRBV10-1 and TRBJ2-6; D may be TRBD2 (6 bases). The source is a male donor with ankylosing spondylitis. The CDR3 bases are TGCGCCAGCAGCCAAGTTGGGGTGGCGGGATCTGGGGCCAACGTCCTGACTTTC. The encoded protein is CASSQVGVAGSGANVLTF.